What follows are 17 T cell receptor beta chains derived from one specimen sequenced in a study of patients and donors after allogeneic stem cell transplantation. TCRdb re-analysed the RT-PCR reads in MiXCR, keeping a single row per CDR3 protein. The data contain about a million distinct CDR3 sequences, over 15% of them singletons. The sequencing sample was made of blood, either unsorted or a sorted T cell fraction (not recorded which). These receptors came from a human donor who was either an allogeneic HSCT recipient or a stem cell or donor lymphocyte infusion donor (not recorded which). It is not recorded whose cells these are; they may come from a transplant donor.

This rearrangement joins TRBV20-1 to TRBJ2-7; tentatively, D is TRBD1 (6 bases). The V and J ends lost 3 bases and 2 bases respectively, with 20 bases between them. This CDR3 spans 16 amino acids. The germline CDR1 and CDR2 sequences are DFQATT and SNEGSKA (reference sequence). In nucleotides, the CDR3 is TGCAGTGCTAGCTCCCCGGACAGATGGGGGACCTACGAGCAGTACTTC. Its translation is CSASSPDRWGTYEQYF.

This chain uses TRBV6-1 with TRBJ2-5; D tentatively reads TRBD1 or TRBD2 (6 bases each). The CDR3 consists of 14 residues. V was shortened by 7 bases and J by 0 bases, with 12 bases between the two germline ends. Germline V gene sequence: CDR1 MNHNS, CDR2 SASEGT. CDR3 amino acids: CASTRGGNQETQYF. The CDR3 DNA follows: TGTGCCAGCACCCGAGGGGGGAACCAAGAGACCCAGTACTTC.

This clonotype was detected only a few times. The rearrangement uses TRBV4-1 and TRBJ2-1, with D possibly TRBD2 on 6 matching bases. The CDR3 sequence is 17 residues long. V gave up 0 bases and J gave up 7 bases, with 19 bases separating them. Germline V gene lookup returns CDR1 MGHRA and CDR2 YSYEKL. The DNA of the CDR3 is TGCGCCAGCAGCCAAGATAAGGGACTTACTGGGGGGAATGAGCAGTTCTTC. It translates to CASSQDKGLTGGNEQFF.

This clonotype was seen once. The V call is TRBV12-3 or TRBV12-4, the J call TRBJ2-1, with 7 bases that match TRBD1. The CDR3 has 15 residues. The V gene end was trimmed by 6 bases and the J gene end by 7 bases; junction bases not matched to a gene: 12. The CDR3 coding sequence is TGTGCCAGCAGGCGCCTTGACAGGGTCGCGAATGAGCAGTTCTTC. This sequence encodes CASRRLDRVANEQFF.

This clonotype has more than one count but fewer than ten. The gene calls are TRBV5-1 and TRBJ2-1; 9 nucleotides match TRBD2. Germline V gene data show CDR1 as SGHRS and CDR2 as YFSETQ. The CDR3 has 15 amino acids. V lost 6 bases to trimming and J lost 0 bases; unmatched junction nucleotides: 4. This chain's CDR3 is CASTSGGFSYNEQFF. The DNA for the CDR3 is TGCGCCAGCACCAGCGGGGGGTTCTCCTACAATGAGCAGTTCTTC.

This clonotype was seen ten or more times. The chain recombines TRBV2 with TRBJ2-7; 7 bases fit TRBD2. CDR1 and CDR2 from the germline V gene are SNHLY and FYNNEI. The CDR3 runs to 16 residues. The junction had 8 bases not matched to a gene; V was cut back by 2 bases and J by 1 base. The CDR3: CASSEFGGGSSYEQYF. The CDR3 DNA reads TGTGCCAGCAGTGAATTTGGTGGCGGGAGTTCCTACGAGCAGTACTTC.

This clonotype was recorded many times. V usage is TRBV12-3 or TRBV12-4 and J usage is TRBJ1-6, with 8 bases aligning to TRBD1. This CDR3 contains 15 residues. The trim removed 5 bases at V and 7 bases at J, leaving 7 bases unmatched. CDR3 loop: CASSPSRTGNSPLHF. The CDR3 coding sequence is TGTGCCAGCAGTCCGTCCAGGACAGGGAATTCACCCCTCCACTTT.

In nucleotides, the CDR3 is TGTGCCAGCAGCCCTTCGCCTAGCGTTAGTCACGAGCAGTACTTC. This sequence encodes CASSPSPSVSHEQYF. The rearrangement joins TRBV6-2 or TRBV6-3 to TRBJ2-7; possibly TRBD2 for D (6 bases). This CDR3 contains 15 residues. V shed 6 bases and J shed 5 bases, with 20 bases lying between them. The germline V gene encodes CDR1 MNHEY and CDR2 SVGEGT.

This clonotype was counted a few times. This chain joins TRBV7-9 and TRBJ2-5; D is unclear. V was cut by 2 bases and J by 3 bases, with 13 bases left in between. Per germline, CDR1 SEHNR and CDR2 FQNEAQ (reference sequence). The CDR3 totals 15 residues. CDR3 protein: CASSLYLVEKETQYF. The DNA for the CDR3 is TGTGCCAGCAGCTTATATCTGGTGGAAAAAGAGACCCAGTACTTC.

This chain connects TRBV9 to TRBJ2-5, with D perhaps matching TRBD1 (5 bases). The germline CDR1 and CDR2 sequences are SGDLS and YYNGEE. With 3 bases removed from V and 6 bases from J, the gap between germline ends came to 12 bases. This CDR3 comprises 13 residues. CDR3 bases: TGTGCCAGCAGCGCTACCTGGGGCCAGACCCAGTACTTC. Amino acids: CASSATWGQTQYF.

This clonotype has just a few counts. The chain links TRBV9 to TRBJ2-7; TRBD1 matches 7 bases. Germline V gene sequence: CDR1 SGDLS, CDR2 YYNGEE. This CDR3 region has 15 residues. After removal of 3 bases from V and 4 bases from J, the junction contained 10 bases not matched to a gene. The CDR3 loop is CASSAQGESSYEQYF. The CDR3, as DNA: TGTGCCAGCAGCGCCCAGGGGGAGTCGTCGTACGAGCAGTACTTC. The full variable domain, rest sourced from reference TRBV9 and TRBJ2-7, is DSGVTQTPKHLITATGQRVTLRCSPRSGDLSVYWYQQSLDQGLQFLIQYYNGEERAKGNILERFSAQQFPDLHSELNLSSLELGDSALYFCASSAQGESSYEQYFGPGTRLTVT.

The genes are TRBV7-3 and TRBJ2-1; 13 bases are shared with TRBD2. The trim removed 5 bases at V and 9 bases at J, leaving 10 bases unmatched. This CDR3 has 16 residues. Germline V gives CDR1 SGHTA, CDR2 FQGTGA. CDR3 protein: CASSIGLAGEYAEQFF. CDR3 nucleotide sequence: TGTGCCAGCAGCATTGGACTAGCGGGGGAGTACGCTGAGCAGTTCTTC.

This clonotype was observed a few times. The rearrangement links TRBV12-3 or TRBV12-4 to TRBJ2-5; tentatively, D is TRBD2 (6 bases). The CDR3 has 14 residues. V shed 4 bases and J shed 5 bases, with 14 bases lying between them. The DNA for the CDR3 is TGTGCCAGCAGTTCCCGGACTAAAGGGGAGACCCAGTACTTC. Its translation is CASSSRTKGETQYF.

V is TRBV5-1 and J is TRBJ2-5; the D is unclear. Germline values: CDR1 SGHRS, CDR2 YFSETQ. V dropped 2 bases and J dropped 5 bases, with 13 bases sitting between them. This CDR3 has 14 amino acids. The CDR3 DNA reads TGCGCCAGCAGCTTTGGACCGGCCCGGGAGACCCAGTACTTC. Protein: CASSFGPARETQYF.

This clonotype was counted between two and nine times. J is TRBJ2-4 and V is TRBV11-2; D call uncertain. V shed 1 base and J shed 0 bases, with 13 bases lying between them. There are 17 residues in the CDR3. The germline CDR1 and CDR2 sequences are SGHAT and FQNNGV. Here the CDR3 reads CASSLGGRLVAKNIQYF. The CDR3 DNA reads TGTGCCAGCAGCTTAGGCGGTAGGCTGGTAGCCAAAAACATTCAGTACTTC.

The chain employs TRBV11-1 and TRBJ2-1; TRBD2 aligns across 8 bases. Losses at the gene ends were 5 bases for V and 4 bases for J; bases not matched to a gene: 4. The CDR3 contains 14 residues. Germline values: CDR1 SGHAT, CDR2 FQDESV (reference sequence). CDR3 loop: CASSPGLGYNEQFF. In DNA form, the CDR3 reads TGTGCCAGCAGCCCGGGACTAGGGTACAATGAGCAGTTCTTC.

J is TRBJ2-3 and V is TRBV6-5; 9 bases map to TRBD1. Germline-derived CDR1 and CDR2 are MNHEY and SVGAGI. V shed 3 bases and J 5 bases; nucleotides not matched to a gene: 3. This CDR3 is 14 amino acids long. CDR3 in amino acids: CASSYNRGQDTQYF. In DNA form, the CDR3 reads TGTGCCAGCAGTTATAACAGGGGGCAAGATACGCAGTATTTT.